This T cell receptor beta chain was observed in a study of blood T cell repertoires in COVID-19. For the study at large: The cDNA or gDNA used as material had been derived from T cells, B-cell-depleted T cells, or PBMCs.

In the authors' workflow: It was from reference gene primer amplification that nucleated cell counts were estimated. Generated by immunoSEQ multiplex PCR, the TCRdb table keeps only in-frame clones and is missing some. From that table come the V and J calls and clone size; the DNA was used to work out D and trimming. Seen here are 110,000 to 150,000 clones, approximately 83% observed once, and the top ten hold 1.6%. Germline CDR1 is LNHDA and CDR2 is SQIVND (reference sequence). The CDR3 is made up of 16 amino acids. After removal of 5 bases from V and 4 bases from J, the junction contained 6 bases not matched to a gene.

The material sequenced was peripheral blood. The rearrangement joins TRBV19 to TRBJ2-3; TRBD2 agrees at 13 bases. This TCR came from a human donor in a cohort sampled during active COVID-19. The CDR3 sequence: CASSPGLAGVSDTQYF. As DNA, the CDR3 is TGTGCCAGTAGTCCCGGACTAGCGGGAGTATCAGATACGCAGTATTTT.